Below are 8 T cell receptor beta chains sequenced from a single sample in a study of human T cells and chemical hapten exposure. The time point was: patch test 1, 2 weeks after DPC sensitization. As for treatment: therapeutic diphenylcyclopropenone sensitization with weekly scalp DPC. MiXCR was run by TCRdb on the RACE reads, yielding one entry per CDR3 protein. This table holds 350,000 or so distinct CDR3 sequences, approximately 6.3% found once. Specimen: whole blood, collected in connection with sensitization to the hapten diphenylcyclopropenone (DPC). Receptors were obtained from a woman aged 18-29 years with alopecia areata. Some clones in this sample may be carry-over from other donors' samples.

The chain employs TRBV5-1 and TRBJ1-1; D remains unclear. This CDR3 is built from 12 residues. Germline loops: CDR1 SGHRS, CDR2 YFSETQ. V gave up 4 bases and J gave up 5 bases, with 9 bases separating them. In nucleotides, the CDR3 is TGCGCCAGCAGCCACGGATCGACTGAAGCTTTCTTT. Translating it yields CASSHGSTEAFF.

V is TRBV6-5 and J is TRBJ1-4; D is ambiguous. The V gene's germline CDR1 is MNHEY and CDR2 SVGAGI. This CDR3 spans 15 amino acids. V gave up 3 bases and J gave up 11 bases, with 19 bases separating them. The CDR3 nucleotides read TGTGCCAGCAGTTATAGCCCTCCGAGGCAGGCCAAACTGTTTTTT. Translating gives CASSYSPPRQAKLFF.

The sample holds many counts of this clonotype. The V and J genes are TRBV18 and TRBJ2-7; D assignment may be TRBD1 or TRBD2 (5 bases each). CDR1 KGHSH and CDR2 LQKENI come from the germline V gene. The length of the CDR3 is 15 residues. Trimming stripped 6 bases from V and 3 bases from J, with 18 bases between. CDR3 sequence (DNA): TGTGCCAGCTCCCCCCGGGACGGAGAGGTCTACGAGCAGTACTTC. Translating gives CASSPRDGEVYEQYF.

This clonotype was recorded at least ten times. This rearrangement joins TRBV20-1 to TRBJ1-1, with TRBD1 identical over 8 bases. Unmatched junction bases numbered 3, after V lost 6 bases and J lost 6 bases. CDR1 and CDR2 from the germline V gene are DFQATT and SNEGSKA (reference sequence). The CDR3 contains 11 residues. CDR3 coding DNA: TGCAGTGCAAACAGGGGGTCTGAAGCTTTCTTT. Residues: CSANRGSEAFF.

This clonotype came up a few times. This chain connects TRBV7-2 to TRBJ2-7; TRBD1 matches at 7 bases. This CDR3 has 14 residues. Germline assignment: CDR1 SGHTA and CDR2 FQGNSA. Trimming removed 4 bases from V and 9 bases from J; junction bases left unmatched: 12. The CDR3 bases are TGTGCCAGCAGCTCCAGGGGGACGGCTACTGGGCAGTACTTC. Translating it yields CASSSRGTATGQYF.

This clonotype has only a few counts. This chain links TRBV2 with TRBJ2-3; D tentatively fits TRBD1 or TRBD2 (6 bases each). The germline V and J ends were trimmed by 5 bases and 8 bases, with 17 bases remaining between them. Germline loops: CDR1 SNHLY, CDR2 FYNNEI. This CDR3 has 14 residues. Written as DNA, the CDR3 is TGTGCCAGCAGTCCCTCCTTAGGGGGGATTACGCAGTATTTT. It encodes CASSPSLGGITQYF.

This clonotype was detected a few times. The chain has TRBV7-9 and TRBJ1-1; D remains ambiguous. V was cut by 1 base and J by 1 base, with 10 bases left in between. The CDR3 has 15 amino acids. Per the germline V gene, CDR1 is SEHNR and CDR2 is FQNEAQ (reference sequence). The CDR3 coding sequence is TGTGCCAGCAGCTTAGGTTTCTCAGGGAACACTGAAGCTTTCTTT. It yields the protein CASSLGFSGNTEAFF.

This clonotype was recorded at least ten times. The rearrangement links TRBV27 to TRBJ2-3, with 9 positions matching TRBD2. The CDR3 is 17 amino acids. Per germline, CDR1 MNHEY and CDR2 SMNVEV (reference sequence). Unmatched junction bases numbered 13, after V lost 5 bases and J lost 4 bases. The CDR3 reads CASSQAVQRGVADTQYF. The CDR3 DNA follows: TGTGCCAGCAGTCAAGCCGTTCAGCGGGGGGTAGCAGATACGCAGTATTTT.